This T cell receptor beta chain derives from a study of beta chain features in type 1 diabetes. V lost 5 bases to trimming and J lost 0 bases; unmatched junction nucleotides: 6. The length of the CDR3 is 16 residues. Germline CDR1 and CDR2: SEHNR and FQNEAQ (reference sequence). Study outcomes and limitations: PCR might favor shorter templates, equally in patients and controls. Type 1 diabetes patients had TCRB CDR3s that were shorter (moderately but significantly so) in all four CD4+ subsets.

Approximately 0.11 L of blood, on average, came from one heparinised draw per donor. Using CD45RO/CCR7/CD25/CD127/CD95/CD27, CD4+ naive, central memory, regulatory and stem cell-like memory cells were sorted. Sorting gave populations that all exceeded 95% purity. As to this clone: What it binds is not known.

Sequenced material consisted of expressed TCRB transcripts (all of the isolated RNA was reverse transcribed). Clones were read by immunoSEQ multiplex PCR, and TCRdb kept only the in-frame ones, dropping some. The sample lists about 340,000 clones, about a tenth occurring once. The rearrangement links TRBV7-9 to TRBJ2-4; the match to TRBD1 covers 8 bases. The receptor's source is a man younger than 45 with type 1 diabetes. Input material: central memory CD4+ T cells from blood. CDR3 nucleotide sequence: TGTGCCAGCAGCATGACAGGGGAATTAGCCAAAAACATTCAGTACTTC. As protein: CASSMTGELAKNIQYF.